This TCR beta chain was recovered during a study of shared clonotypes between healthy human individuals. Study in general: Donors, aged 18 to 49, were a couple of women and three men.

This clone was seen once. What it binds is unknown. The protocol was immunoSEQ multiplex PCR, while the TCRdb copy is restricted to in-frame clones and leaves out a portion. The data show 450,000 to 500,000 clones, around three quarters seen once. All donors were healthy HIV-negative adults lacking recent acute infections or vaccinations. Findings and caveats of the study: Few donors limited the genetic and exposure-history diversity represented.

This sequence originates from a woman in her thirties or forties in good health. Some clones in this sample may be carry-over from other donors' samples. The sample was PBMCs.

CDR3 region: CASSSFPTSGSLWDEQFF. DNA of the CDR3: TGCGCCAGCAGCTCCTTCCCTACTAGCGGGAGTTTGTGGGATGAGCAGTTCTTC. The V gene is TRBV5-1, the J gene TRBJ2-1, with 11 bases identical to TRBD2. The CDR3 is made up of 18 amino acids. Germline V gene sequence: CDR1 SGHRS, CDR2 YFSETQ. Trimming at V came to 3 bases and at J to 8 bases, leaving 16 bases not matched to a gene.